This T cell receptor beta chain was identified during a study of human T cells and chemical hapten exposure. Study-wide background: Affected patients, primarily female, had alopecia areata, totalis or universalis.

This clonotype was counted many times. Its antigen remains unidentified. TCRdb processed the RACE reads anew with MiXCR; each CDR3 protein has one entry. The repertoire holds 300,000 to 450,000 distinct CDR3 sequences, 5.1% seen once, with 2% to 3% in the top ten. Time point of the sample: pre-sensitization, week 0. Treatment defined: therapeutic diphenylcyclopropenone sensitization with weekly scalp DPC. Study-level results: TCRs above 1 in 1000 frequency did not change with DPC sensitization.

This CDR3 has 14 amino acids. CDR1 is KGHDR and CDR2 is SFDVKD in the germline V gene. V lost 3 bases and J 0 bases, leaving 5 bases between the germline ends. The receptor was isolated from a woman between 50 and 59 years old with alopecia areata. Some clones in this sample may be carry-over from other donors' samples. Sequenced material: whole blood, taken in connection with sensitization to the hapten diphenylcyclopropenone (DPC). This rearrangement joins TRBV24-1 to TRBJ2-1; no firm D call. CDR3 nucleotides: TGTGCCACCAGTGATCCTGTCTCCTACAATGAGCAGTTCTTC. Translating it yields CATSDPVSYNEQFF.